These 28 T cell receptor beta chains came from one sample sequenced in a study of metastatic and nonmetastatic thyroid tumors. Each patient went into thyroid surgery without having received any treatment. TCRdb reassembled clones from the PCR reads with MiXCR. The repertoire includes approximately 9,700 clones, 25% to 35% of them detected once, and about 4.8% sits in the top ten. The material sequenced was tumor tissue. The receptors originated from a female donor with papillary thyroid cancer or a benign thyroid nodule (not recorded which). Some clones in this sample may be carry-over from other donors' samples.

By its share, this clone is medium-sized. The chain carries TRBV6-6 and TRBJ1-3; D is unclear. V was trimmed by 2 bases and J by 0 bases, leaving 2 bases between them. CDR3 length: 13 residues. Germline assignment: CDR1 MNHNY and CDR2 SVGAGI (reference sequence). The DNA for the CDR3 is TGTGCCAGCAGTTACAGCTCTGGAAACACCATATATTTT. Translated: CASSYSSGNTIYF.

Comment on this clone: One end of the junction is discordant with germline, which a read error may explain. This sequence joins TRBV12-3 or TRBV12-4 and TRBJ2-1; D may match TRBD1 or TRBD2 (5 bases each). The CDR3 loop spans 12 amino acids. This chain's CDR3 is CACRDRLCEQFF. CDR3 nucleotide sequence: TGTGCCTGCAGGGATCGACTATGTGAGCAGTTCTTC.

This clone was seen repeatedly, ten times or more. The chain combines TRBV5-1 with TRBJ2-5; maybe TRBD1 (6 bases). CDR3 length: 16 residues. The V and J ends lost 4 bases and 1 base respectively, with 17 bases between them. CDR1 and CDR2 (germline): SGHRS, YFSETQ. In DNA, the CDR3 is TGCGCCAGCAGCCCGATTATACAGGGCATCCAAGAGACCCAGTACTTC. The encoded protein is CASSPIIQGIQETQYF.

A word on this clone: At one end, the junction sequence differs from germline, possibly due to a read error. V is TRBV25-1 and J is TRBJ2-7; the D gene is possibly TRBD1 (5 bases). This CDR3 is built from 13 residues. Germline CDR1 reads MGHDK; CDR2 reads SYGVNS. CDR3 loop: CASSRGSGYEQHF. CDR3 DNA: TGTGCCAGCAGTAGGGGCAGTGGATACGAGCAGCACTTC.

This sequence joins TRBV6-6 and TRBJ2-2; a possible D gene is TRBD2 (5 bases). There are 15 residues in the CDR3. The germline gives CDR1 MNHNY, CDR2 SVGAGI (reference sequence). Trimming stripped 2 bases from V and 6 bases from J, with 13 bases between. The CDR3 coding sequence is TGTGCCAGCAGTTACCCGGACTGGCGAGCCGGGGAGCTGTTTTTT. Translating gives CASSYPDWRAGELFF.

The genes are TRBV9 and TRBJ2-1; 8 bases are shared with TRBD2. CDR3 size: 16 residues. CDR1 is SGDLS, CDR2 YYNGEE, per germline. V dropped 4 bases and J dropped 5; count of bases not matched to a gene: 11. This chain's CDR3 is CASSSRTSTIHNEQFF. CDR3 nucleotide sequence: TGTGCCAGCAGCTCTAGGACTAGCACCATTCACAATGAGCAGTTCTTC.

This clone was seen only a few times. This chain links TRBV20-1 with TRBJ2-3, with unresolved D. The CDR3 runs 15 residues. Germline V gene sequence: CDR1 DFQATT, CDR2 SNEGSKA (reference sequence). Between the trimmed V and J ends, which lost 0 bases and 2 bases, there was a span of 12 bases. DNA of the CDR3: TGCAGTGCTAGAGATGGTATCGGTAACACAGATACGCAGTATTTT. Its protein is CSARDGIGNTDTQYF.

J is TRBJ2-7 and V is TRBV9, with D hard to call. The CDR3 has 13 amino acids. The germline V gene has CDR1 SGDLS and CDR2 YYNGEE. Trimming pared 4 bases from V and 7 bases from J, leaving 15 bases between. As DNA, the CDR3 is TGTGCCAGCAGCATCGATAGGGTGCAAGAGCAGTACTTC. It is translated as CASSIDRVQEQYF. The variable domain in full, with the rest retrieved from reference TRBV9 and TRBJ2-7, is DSGVTQTPKHLITATGQRVTLRCSPRSGDLSVYWYQQSLDQGLQFLIQYYNGEERAKGNILERFSAQQFPDLHSELNLSSLELGDSALYFCASSIDRVQEQYFGPGTRLTVT.

The J gene is TRBJ1-5, the V gene TRBV5-5; tentative D call: TRBD1 (6 bases). The CDR3 consists of 14 residues. V was clipped by 2 bases and J by 6 bases, with 12 bases between them. Germline V gene sequence: CDR1 SGHKS, CDR2 YYEKEE (reference sequence). The CDR3 spells CASSFSAGVQPQHF. DNA for the CDR3: TGTGCCAGCAGCTTTTCGGCAGGGGTTCAGCCCCAGCATTTT. The whole variable domain, filled in from reference TRBV5-5 and TRBJ1-5, reads DAGVTQSPTHLIKTRGQQVTLRCSPISGHKSVSWYQQVLGQGPQFIFQYYEKEERGRGNFPDRFSARQFPNYSSELNVNALLLGDSALYLCASSFSAGVQPQHFGDGTRLSIL.

CDR3 bases: TGTGCCAGCAGTTTATGGGGGAACAGCGCGGAGACTGAAGCTTTCTTT. This encodes CASSLWGNSAETEAFF. This chain links TRBV28 with TRBJ1-1; D unclear. Germline lookup yields CDR1 MDHEN and CDR2 SYDVKM. With 0 bases removed from V and 5 bases from J, the gap between germline ends came to 16 bases. CDR3 length: 16 residues.

Of note for this clone: A read error may account for a junction end that differs from germline. The chain couples TRBV12-3 or TRBV12-4 to TRBJ2-7, with D uncertain. The CDR3 is 13 amino acids. The DNA for the CDR3 is TGTGCCAGCAGTTTAGAGTCCTCCCACGAGCAGTACTTC. Protein sequence: CASSLESSHEQYF.

This clone was seen many times. Just one base apart from a much larger clone, this may be a read error. Other DNA sequences from this sample encode an identical CDR3 as well. V is TRBV10-3 and J is TRBJ2-3; 13 bases align to TRBD2. Germline CDR1 ENHRY, CDR2 SYGVKD. This CDR3 region has 15 residues. Trimming cost V 11 bases and J 6 bases; bases outside gene matches: 11. CDR3 sequence reads: CAASPGLAGRDTQYF. CDR3 coding DNA: TGTGCCGCTTCTCCGGGACTAGCGGGACGGGATACGCAGTATTTT.

By frequency in the sample, this clone is medium-sized. The rearrangement uses TRBV11-2 and TRBJ2-7; 8 bases fit TRBD1. V shed 7 bases, J shed 5 bases, and the junction held 22 bases outside the gene matches. Per the germline V gene, CDR1 is SGHAT and CDR2 is FQNNGV. The CDR3 is 18 residues long. The CDR3 loop is CASTGVGSGAGGYHEQYF. The CDR3 coding sequence is TGTGCCAGCACCGGGGTTGGGTCCGGGGCAGGGGGCTACCACGAGCAGTACTTC.

The chain employs TRBV4-2 and TRBJ2-5; 9 positions agree with TRBD2. The CDR3 has 14 residues. Unmatched junction bases numbered 1, after V lost 1 base and J lost 4 bases. CDR1 and CDR2 (germline): LGHNA, YNFKEQ. The CDR3 reads CASSQATSGETQYF. In nucleotides, the CDR3 is TGTGCCAGCAGCCAAGCGACTAGCGGAGAGACCCAGTACTTC.

The chain couples TRBV18 to TRBJ2-1, with 8 nucleotides matching TRBD2. From germline, CDR1 is KGHSH and CDR2 LQKENI. V was clipped by 5 bases and J by 4 bases; unmatched bases: 4. The CDR3 is 14 amino acids. CDR3 sequence reads: CASSWTSRYNEQFF. CDR3 nucleotides: TGTGCCAGCTCATGGACTAGCCGTTACAATGAGCAGTTCTTC. Together with reference TRBV18 and TRBJ2-1, the CDR3 gives the full variable domain: NAGVMQNPRHLVRRRGQEARLRCSPMKGHSHVYWYRQLPEEGLKFMVYLQKENIIDESGMPKERFSAEFPKEGPSILRIQQVVRGDSAAYFCASSWTSRYNEQFFGPGTRLTVL.

This clone showed up just a few times. The chain is built from TRBV15 and TRBJ2-5; a weak D match, TRBD1 (6 bases). Germline-derived CDR1 and CDR2 are LNHNV and YYDKDF (reference sequence). The V and J ends lost 4 bases and 3 bases respectively, with 12 bases between them. This CDR3 comprises 14 residues. DNA of the CDR3: TGTGCCACCAGCATAGTTGACAGGAAAGAGACCCAGTACTTC. As protein: CATSIVDRKETQYF.

This clone has just a few counts. This chain links TRBV18 with TRBJ1-4, with TRBD1 matching over 8 bases. The length of the CDR3 is 15 residues. The J segment lost 0 bases and the V segment lost 6 bases, leaving 3 bases of the junction unmatched. Germline V gives CDR1 KGHSH, CDR2 LQKENI. CDR3 nucleotide sequence: TGTGCCAGCTCCAGGGGGCACTCAACTAATGAAAAACTGTTTTTT. Translating gives CASSRGHSTNEKLFF. The full variable domain, in which reference TRBV18 and TRBJ1-4 provide the parts outside the CDR3, is NAGVMQNPRHLVRRRGQEARLRCSPMKGHSHVYWYRQLPEEGLKFMVYLQKENIIDESGMPKERFSAEFPKEGPSILRIQQVVRGDSAAYFCASSRGHSTNEKLFFGSGTQLSVL.

The J gene is TRBJ2-3, the V gene TRBV6-2 or TRBV6-3, with 12 bases lining up with TRBD2. Germline V gives CDR1 MNHEY, CDR2 SVGEGT. V gave up 2 bases and J gave up 4 bases; unmatched junction bases: 1. The length of the CDR3 is 15 residues. The CDR3 loop reads CASSYGLAGPDTQYF. The CDR3 DNA is TGTGCCAGCAGTTACGGACTAGCGGGACCAGATACGCAGTATTTT.

This clone showed up just a few times. The rearrangement joins TRBV19 to TRBJ2-4; 8 positions match TRBD2. The germline gives CDR1 LNHDA, CDR2 SQIVND (reference sequence). V shed 7 bases, J shed 6 bases, and the junction held 8 bases outside the gene matches. The CDR3 spans 14 residues. Written as DNA, the CDR3 is TGTGCCAGTACCCACCCCGGGGGGGGAAACATTCAGTACTTC. Translating gives CASTHPGGGNIQYF.

This clone was counted only a few times. The gene calls are TRBV9 and TRBJ2-7; no clear D gene. In germline, CDR1 is SGDLS, CDR2 YYNGEE. Trimming took off 0 bases at V and 0 bases at J, with 7 bases between the two ends. This CDR3 has 14 residues. For the CDR3, the DNA is TGTGCCAGCAGCGTAGGACTGGCCTCCTACGAGCAGTACTTC. It is translated as CASSVGLASYEQYF. Combining the CDR3 with reference TRBV9 and TRBJ2-7 gives the whole variable domain DSGVTQTPKHLITATGQRVTLRCSPRSGDLSVYWYQQSLDQGLQFLIQYYNGEERAKGNILERFSAQQFPDLHSELNLSSLELGDSALYFCASSVGLASYEQYFGPGTRLTVT.

This clone was counted only a few times. The rearrangement links TRBV28 to TRBJ2-7; unclear D gene. The CDR3 runs 11 residues. V dropped 5 bases and J dropped 5 bases, with 7 bases sitting between them. Germline V gene lookup returns CDR1 MDHEN and CDR2 SYDVKM. CDR3 in DNA: TGTGCCAGCAGTCCTTTACACGAGCAGTACTTC. This sequence encodes CASSPLHEQYF.

This clone appeared a single time. V is TRBV5-5 and J is TRBJ1-2; D perhaps matches TRBD1 (5 bases). Germline V gene sequence: CDR1 SGHKS, CDR2 YYEKEE (reference sequence). V was clipped by 2 bases and J by 2 bases, with 10 bases between them. The CDR3 is 14 residues long. The CDR3 here is CASSLSDRNYGYTF. DNA of the CDR3: TGTGCCAGCAGCTTATCCGACAGAAACTATGGCTACACCTTC.

This chain joins TRBV19 and TRBJ2-2, with 7 bases matching TRBD1. The CDR3 is made up of 12 amino acids. Per germline, CDR1 LNHDA and CDR2 SQIVND (reference sequence). The trim removed 4 bases at V and 8 bases at J, leaving 1 base unmatched. CDR3 bases: TGTGCCAGTAGTAACAGGGGTGGGGAGCTGTTTTTT. Residues: CASSNRGGELFF.

This clone was observed a handful of times. The junction differs from germline at one of its ends, possibly a read error. The same CDR3 arises from other DNA sequences in this sample as well. V usage is TRBV6-1 and J usage is TRBJ2-3; possible D gene TRBD1, 5 bases. The V gene's germline CDR1 is MNHNS and CDR2 SASEGT. The CDR3 loop spans 11 amino acids. In DNA, the CDR3 is TGTGCCAGCAGTCCACAGGATACACAGTATTTT. It translates to CASSPQDTQYF.

This clone has a handful of counts. V gene TRBV12-3 or TRBV12-4 combines with J gene TRBJ2-2; 8 bases are shared with TRBD1. J was trimmed by 4 bases and V by 9 bases; bases with no gene match: 7. The CDR3 consists of 14 residues. DNA of the CDR3: TGTGCCAGTAGAGGGACAGGTTCCACCGGGGAGCTGTTTTTT. It encodes CASRGTGSTGELFF.

In its sample, this clone was seen many times. The chain links TRBV9 to TRBJ2-5; 10 bases match TRBD2. V was pared by 3 bases and J by 5 bases, with 4 bases of the junction left unmatched. Germline V gene data show CDR1 as SGDLS and CDR2 as YYNGEE. This CDR3 contains 14 residues. CDR3 nucleotides: TGTGCCAGCAGCGATATTAGCGGGAGGGAGACCCAGTACTTC. Amino acids: CASSDISGRETQYF.

This clone is deemed medium-sized. The rearrangement links TRBV7-8 to TRBJ2-3; maybe TRBD1 (6 bases). Germline CDR1 SGHVS, CDR2 FQNEAQ. CDR3 length: 12 residues. V lost 8 bases to trimming and J lost 6 bases, with 12 bases between them. DNA of the CDR3: TGTGCCAGCTCACTGGGGGCCGATACGCAGTATTTT. Translating gives CASSLGADTQYF.

This clone is labeled medium-sized (0.01 to 0.1%). J is TRBJ2-1 and V is TRBV28; D is unclear. V lost 8 bases and J lost 9, with 17 bases in between. CDR3 length: 13 residues. CDR1 MDHEN and CDR2 SYDVKM come from the germline V gene. CDR3 residues: CASSQTNGPEQFF. The DNA of the CDR3 is TGTGCCAGCTCCCAAACCAACGGACCTGAGCAGTTCTTC.